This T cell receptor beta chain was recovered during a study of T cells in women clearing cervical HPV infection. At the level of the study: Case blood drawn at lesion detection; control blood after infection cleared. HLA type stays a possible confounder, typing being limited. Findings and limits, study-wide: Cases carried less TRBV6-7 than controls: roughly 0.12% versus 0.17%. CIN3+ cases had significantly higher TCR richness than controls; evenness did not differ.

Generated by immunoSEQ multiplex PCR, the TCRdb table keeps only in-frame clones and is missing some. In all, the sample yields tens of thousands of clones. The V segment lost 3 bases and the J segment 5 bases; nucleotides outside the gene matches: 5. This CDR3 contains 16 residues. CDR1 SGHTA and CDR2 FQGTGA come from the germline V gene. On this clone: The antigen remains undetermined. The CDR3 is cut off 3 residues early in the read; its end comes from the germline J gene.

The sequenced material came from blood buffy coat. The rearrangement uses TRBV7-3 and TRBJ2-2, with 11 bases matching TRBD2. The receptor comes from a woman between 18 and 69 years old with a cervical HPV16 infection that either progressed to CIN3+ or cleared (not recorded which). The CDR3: CASSFSGRARTGELFF. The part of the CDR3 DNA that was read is TGTGCCAGCAGCTTTAGCGGGAGGGCCCGAACCGGGGAG. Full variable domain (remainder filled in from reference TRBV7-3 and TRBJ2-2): GAGVSQTPSNKVTEKGKYVELRCDPISGHTALYWYRQSLGQGPEFLIYFQGTGAADDSGLPNDRFFAVRPEGSVSTLKIQRTERGDSAVYLCASSFSGRARTGELFFGEGSRLTVL.